The rows below give T cell receptor beta chains drawn from one sample of a study of T cell repertoires in cytomegalovirus infection. Their antigen targets remain unknown. TCRdb independently ran MiXCR on the reads; one entry per CDR3 protein. Altogether about 920,000 distinct CDR3 sequences are present, about a third being singletons, with the ten largest covering 10% to 15%. The material sequenced was cultured CD8+ T cells from PBMCs, taken from culture after CMV antigen stimulation. The origin of the receptors is a human donor in good health (CMV status not recorded). Some clones in this sample may be carry-over from other donors' samples. Each CDR3 is given with its conserved first and last residue. A D gene is named only where the DNA matches it firmly. Rows may omit the clone size; those that give it use once, few, many or a size class.

d_gene | j_gene | v_gene | abundance | CDR3nt | CDR3aa
TRBD1 | TRBJ1-1 | TRBV7-3 | - | TGTGCCAGCAGCCCTACCGGCCGGGACAGGGCGACTGAAGCTTTCTTT | CASSPTGRDRATEAFF
TRBD1 | TRBJ1-2 | TRBV19 | - | TGTGCCAGTAGTGTGACCGGGACAGGGAGAGGCTACACCTTC | CASSVTGTGRGYTF
TRBD2 | TRBJ2-3 | TRBV20-1 | - | TGCAGTGCTAGACCCCCGGGGGGGGCCAGGGGCACGCAGTATTTT | CSARPPGGARGTQYF
TRBD1 | TRBJ2-1 | TRBV9 | - | TGTGCCAGCAGCCCTGACAGGGGCCAAAATGAGCAGTTCTTC | CASSPDRGQNEQFF
TRBD2 | TRBJ2-1 | TRBV14 | - | TGTGCCAGCAGCCAAGGAAGGTCAGGGAGCGGGGGAATGTCGGGGGAGCAGTTCTTC | CASSQGRSGSGGMSGEQFF
TRBD1 | TRBJ2-7 | TRBV28 | - | TGTGCCAGCAGTTCCGTCTTGGGACAGGGCTACGAGCAGTACTTC | CASSSVLGQGYEQYF
- | TRBJ2-2 | TRBV18 | - | TGTGCCAGCTCACCACGTTATTCTGGACAGCTGAACACCGGGGAGCTGTTTTTT | CASSPRYSGQLNTGELFF
TRBD1 | TRBJ1-1 | TRBV11-1 | few | TGTGCCAGCAGTCGAGGGACAGTCTGGCTGTCCATGAACACTGAAGCTTTCTTT | CASSRGTVWLSMNTEAFF
- | TRBJ2-1 | TRBV28 | - | TGTGCCAGCAGTTTGGTGGGGACCGTCAATGAGCAGTTCTTC | CASSLVGTVNEQFF
- | TRBJ2-3 | TRBV12-3/TRBV12-4 | - | TGTGCCAGCAGTTTTGGCATTCGGGGCACAGATACGCAGTATTTT | CASSFGIRGTDTQYF
- | TRBJ2-1 | TRBV10-3 | - | TGTGCCATCAGTGAGTCTGGACAGTACAATGAGCAGTTCTTC | CAISESGQYNEQFF
TRBD1 | TRBJ1-2 | TRBV12-3/TRBV12-4 | few | TGTGCCAGCAGTATGACAGGGGGAGATGGCTACACCTTC | CASSMTGGDGYTF
- | TRBJ2-1 | TRBV7-9 | few | TGTGCCAGCAGCCCCGACGGGGGGCAGAATGAGCAGTTCTTC | CASSPDGGQNEQFF
- | TRBJ2-7 | TRBV29-1 | - | TGCAGCGTCCAAACAGGATACTCCTACGAGCAGTACTTC | CSVQTGYSYEQYF
TRBD1 | TRBJ1-2 | TRBV15 | few | TGTGCCACCAGCAGCGGGGGGACAGGGCAGGTGTATGGCTACACCTTC | CATSSGGTGQVYGYTF
- | TRBJ1-2 | TRBV13 | few | TGTGCCAGCAGCTTTGGAGTACCAGGGACTAACTATGGCTACACCTTC | CASSFGVPGTNYGYTF
- | TRBJ2-1 | TRBV6-1 | - | TGTGCCAGCCGAACCCTCAAAGCGGGGGACAGCTCCTACAATGAGCAGTTCTTC | CASRTLKAGDSSYNEQFF
- | TRBJ2-2 | TRBV19 | few | TGTGCCAGTAGTATACAGGGCCGGGACACCGGGGAGCTGTTTTTT | CASSIQGRDTGELFF
- | TRBJ1-1 | TRBV28 | - | TGTGCCAGCAGTTTAACCTTAACAAGTGAAGCTTTCTTT | CASSLTLTSEAFF
TRBD1 | TRBJ2-1 | TRBV7-2 | - | TGTGCCAGCAGCTTAGGCTCGACAGGGGGCAATGAGCAGTTCTTC | CASSLGSTGGNEQFF
- | TRBJ2-5 | TRBV4-3 | - | TGCGCCAGCAGCCAAGATGTAGGGGCAGGGAGGGAGACCCAGTACTTC | CASSQDVGAGRETQYF
- | TRBJ1-2 | TRBV12-5 | few | TGTGCTAGTGCTTCGACATTCTATGGCTACACCTTC | CASASTFYGYTF
- | TRBJ1-2 | TRBV6-6 | - | TGTGCCAGCAGTTACTCGGATCAGGGAATAGGAGGCTACACCTTC | CASSYSDQGIGGYTF
TRBD1 | TRBJ2-7 | TRBV5-1 | - | TGCGCCAGCAGCTTGGCTGGGACAGGGTCACCGTCCGAGCAGTACTTC | CASSLAGTGSPSEQYF
- | TRBJ1-1 | TRBV27 | few | TGTGCCAGCAGGGCTGGGACATTCTACTCTGAAGCTTTCTTT | CASRAGTFYSEAFF
- | TRBJ1-4 | TRBV28 | - | TGTGCCAGCAGAGAAAAGACCACCAATGAAAAACTGTTTTTT | CASREKTTNEKLFF
TRBD1 | TRBJ1-2 | TRBV2 | - | TGTGCCAGCCCCCGAGGACAGGGCTTAGATGACTACACCTTC | CASPRGQGLDDYTF
- | TRBJ2-5 | TRBV14 | few | TGTGCCAGCAGCCAAGTCGCGAGAGGAGAGACCCAGTACTTC | CASSQVARGETQYF
- | TRBJ2-5 | TRBV20-1 | - | TGCAGTGCTCCACGGGACACCGAAGAGACCCAGTACTTC | CSAPRDTEETQYF
- | TRBJ2-1 | TRBV6-6 | - | TGTGCCAGCAGCAAGGGGGCGGGGGGCTACAATGAGCAGTTCTTC | CASSKGAGGYNEQFF
TRBD1 | TRBJ1-6 | TRBV9 | - | TGTGCCAGCAGCGCGAGACAGGGAGGTAACTCACCCCTCCACTTT | CASSARQGGNSPLHF
TRBD1 | TRBJ1-5 | TRBV7-8 | few | TGTGCCAGCAGCTTAAACAGGGGATCGGGTCAGCCCCAGCATTTT | CASSLNRGSGQPQHF
- | TRBJ2-3 | TRBV12-3/TRBV12-4 | few | TGTGCCAGCAGCCCATCCTCGACTGCCGAATATACGCAGTATTTT | CASSPSSTAEYTQYF
- | TRBJ1-2 | TRBV11-2 | - | TGTGCCAGCAGCTCCCCTGTGGACGGTGGCTACACCTTC | CASSSPVDGGYTF
- | TRBJ1-2 | TRBV27 | - | TGTGCCAGCAGTTTATCGTGGACTTCGCCCTATGGCTACACCTTC | CASSLSWTSPYGYTF
- | TRBJ1-3 | TRBV4-3 | - | TGCGCCAGCAGCCTCCGTAACCGGGCGGACTCTGGAAACACCATATATTTT | CASSLRNRADSGNTIYF
- | TRBJ1-5 | TRBV4-1 | - | TGCGCCAGCAGCCAAGATCCAGGGGTAGGGCAGCCCCAGCATTTT | CASSQDPGVGQPQHF
- | TRBJ1-5 | TRBV12-3/TRBV12-4 | - | TGTGCCAGCAGTTCCCTGGACCAGCCGGGCAATCAGCCCCAGCATTTT | CASSSLDQPGNQPQHF
- | TRBJ1-2 | TRBV20-1 | once | TGCAGTGCGGTTAACGGCTACACCTTC | CSAVNGYTF
TRBD2 | TRBJ2-1 | TRBV20-1 | - | TGCAGTGCTAGAGATGGTAGCGGGGGTGTCGATGAGCAGTTCTTC | CSARDGSGGVDEQFF
- | TRBJ1-1 | TRBV2 | - | TGTGCCAGCACCAATGGGCCCATCGGCACTGAAGCTTTCTTT | CASTNGPIGTEAFF
TRBD2 | TRBJ2-1 | TRBV7-8 | - | TGTGCCAGCAGCTTAGAGGGACTAGCGGGGGGGCCATACAATGAGCAGTTCTTC | CASSLEGLAGGPYNEQFF
TRBD1 | TRBJ1-4 | TRBV7-6 | - | TGTGCCAGCAGCTACCAGGGACAGCTTAGTGAAAAACTGTTTTTT | CASSYQGQLSEKLFF
- | TRBJ1-4 | TRBV7-2 | many | TGTGCCAGCAGCCCAGGACGAGGTTACAATGAAAAACTGTTTTTT | CASSPGRGYNEKLFF
- | TRBJ2-1 | TRBV7-9 | - | TGTGCCAGCAGCACGAATTTCAATGAGCAGTTCTTC | CASSTNFNEQFF